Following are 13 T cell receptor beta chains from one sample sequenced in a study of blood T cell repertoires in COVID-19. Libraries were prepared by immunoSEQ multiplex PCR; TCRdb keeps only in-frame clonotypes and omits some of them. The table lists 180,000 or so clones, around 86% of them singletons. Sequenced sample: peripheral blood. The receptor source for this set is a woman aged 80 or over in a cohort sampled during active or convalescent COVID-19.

DNA for the CDR3: TGTGCCAGCGGTACAGGGGGCACCTATGGCTACACCTTC. This encodes CASGTGGTYGYTF. This rearrangement joins TRBV5-8 to TRBJ1-2, with 9 bases matching TRBD1. The CDR3 has 13 residues. CDR1 is SGHTS and CDR2 is YDEGEE in the germline V gene. J was trimmed by 4 bases and V by 7 bases; bases with no gene match: 5.

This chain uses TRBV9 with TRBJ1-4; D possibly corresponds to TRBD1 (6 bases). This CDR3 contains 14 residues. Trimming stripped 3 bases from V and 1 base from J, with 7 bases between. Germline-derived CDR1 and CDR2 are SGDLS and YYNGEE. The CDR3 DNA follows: TGTGCCAGCAGCGCACAGGGAACTAATGAAAAACTGTTTTTT. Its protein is CASSAQGTNEKLFF.

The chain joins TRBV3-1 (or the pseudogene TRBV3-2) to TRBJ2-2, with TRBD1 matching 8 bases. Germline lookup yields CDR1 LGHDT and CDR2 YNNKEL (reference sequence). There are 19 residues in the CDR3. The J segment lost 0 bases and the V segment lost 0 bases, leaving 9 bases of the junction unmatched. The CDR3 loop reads CASSQDDMGQEANTGELFF. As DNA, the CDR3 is TGTGCCAGCAGCCAAGATGACATGGGACAGGAAGCGAACACCGGGGAGCTGTTTTTT.

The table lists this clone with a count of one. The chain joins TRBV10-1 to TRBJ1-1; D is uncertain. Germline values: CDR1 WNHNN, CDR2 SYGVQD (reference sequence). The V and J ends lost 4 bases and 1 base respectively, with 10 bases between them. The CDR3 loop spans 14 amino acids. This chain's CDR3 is CASSGFGENTEAFF. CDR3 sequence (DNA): TGCGCCAGCAGTGGGTTTGGAGAGAACACTGAAGCTTTCTTT.

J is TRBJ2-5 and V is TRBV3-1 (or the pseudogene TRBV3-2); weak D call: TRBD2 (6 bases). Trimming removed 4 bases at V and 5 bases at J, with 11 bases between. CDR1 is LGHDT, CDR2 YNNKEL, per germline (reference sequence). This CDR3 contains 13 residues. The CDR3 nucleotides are TGTGCCAGCAGCCTCGGGACTGGGGAGACCCAGTACTTC. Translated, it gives CASSLGTGETQYF.

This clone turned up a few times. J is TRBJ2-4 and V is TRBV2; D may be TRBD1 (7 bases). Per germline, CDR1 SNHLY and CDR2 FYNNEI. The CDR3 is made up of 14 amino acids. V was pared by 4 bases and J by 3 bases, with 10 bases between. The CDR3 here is CASSGRDSKNIQYF. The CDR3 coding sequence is TGTGCCAGCAGTGGGCGGGACAGCAAAAACATTCAGTACTTC.

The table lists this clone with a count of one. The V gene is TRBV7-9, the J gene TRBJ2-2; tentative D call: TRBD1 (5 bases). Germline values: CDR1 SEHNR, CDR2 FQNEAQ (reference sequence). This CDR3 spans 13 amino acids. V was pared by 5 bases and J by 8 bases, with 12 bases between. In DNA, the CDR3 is TGTGCCAGCAGCCGGCAACAGGTGGGGGAGCTGTTTTTT. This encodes CASSRQQVGELFF.

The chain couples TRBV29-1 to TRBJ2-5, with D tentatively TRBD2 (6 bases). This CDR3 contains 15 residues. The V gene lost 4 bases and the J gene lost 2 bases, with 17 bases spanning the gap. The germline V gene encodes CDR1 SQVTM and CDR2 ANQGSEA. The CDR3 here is CSVGGGGIEQETQYF. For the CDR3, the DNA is TGCAGCGTTGGTGGCGGAGGGATTGAACAAGAGACCCAGTACTTC.

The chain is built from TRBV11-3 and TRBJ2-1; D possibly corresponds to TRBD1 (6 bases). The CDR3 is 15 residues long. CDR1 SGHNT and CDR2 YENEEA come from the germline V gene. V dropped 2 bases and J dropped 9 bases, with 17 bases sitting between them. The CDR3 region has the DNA TGTGCCAGCAGCTTATATTCGCAGGGGCTGGGTGAGCAGTTCTTC. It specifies CASSLYSQGLGEQFF.

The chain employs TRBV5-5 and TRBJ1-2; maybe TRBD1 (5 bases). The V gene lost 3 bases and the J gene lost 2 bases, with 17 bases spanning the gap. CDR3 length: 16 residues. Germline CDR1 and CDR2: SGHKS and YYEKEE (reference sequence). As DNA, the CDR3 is TGTGCCAGCAGCTACGATAGGGGCGGGAAAAACTATGGCTACACCTTC. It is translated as CASSYDRGGKNYGYTF.

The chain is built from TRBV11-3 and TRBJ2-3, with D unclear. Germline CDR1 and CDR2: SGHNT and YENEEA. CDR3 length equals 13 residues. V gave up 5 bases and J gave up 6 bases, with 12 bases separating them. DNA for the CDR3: TGTGCCAGCAGCGCGAGTCAGGTGGATACGCAGTATTTT. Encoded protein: CASSASQVDTQYF. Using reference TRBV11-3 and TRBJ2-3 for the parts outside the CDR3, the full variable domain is EAGVVQSPRYKIIEKKQPVAFWCNPISGHNTLYWYLQNLGQGPELLIRYENEEAVDDSQLPKDRFSAERLKGVDSTLKIQPAELGDSAVYLCASSASQVDTQYFGPGTRLTVL.

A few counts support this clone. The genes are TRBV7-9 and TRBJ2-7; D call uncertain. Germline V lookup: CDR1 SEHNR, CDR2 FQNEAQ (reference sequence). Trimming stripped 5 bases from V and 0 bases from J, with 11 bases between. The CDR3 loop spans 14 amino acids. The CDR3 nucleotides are TGTGCCAGCAGCCCTAACTTGAGCTCCTACGAGCAGTACTTC. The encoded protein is CASSPNLSSYEQYF.

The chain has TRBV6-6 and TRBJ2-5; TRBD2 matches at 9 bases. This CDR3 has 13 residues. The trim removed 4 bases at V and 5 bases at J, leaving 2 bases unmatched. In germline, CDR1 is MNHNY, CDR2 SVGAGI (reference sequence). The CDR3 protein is CASSFSGGETQYF. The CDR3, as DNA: TGTGCCAGCAGTTTTAGCGGGGGTGAGACCCAGTACTTC.